This TCR beta chain was recovered during a study of OX40 agonist ivuxolimab in advanced cancers. For context, the study as a whole: The costimulatory receptor OX40 (CD134) was targeted by ivuxolimab, a fully human IgG2 agonistic monoclonal antibody. Intravenous ivuxolimab was administered to patients every 2 weeks at six dose levels: 0.01, 0.1, 0.3, 1.5, 3 and 10 mg/kg. Of the roughly 54 dose-escalation patients, hepatocellular carcinoma was present in about 19, melanoma in roughly 15, renal cell carcinoma in 9 and head and neck cancer in 9. The dose-escalation cohort was roughly 87% male with a mean age of 60 years, ranging from roughly 20 to 80. Prior anti-PD-1, anti-PD-L1 or anti-CTLA-4 therapy was permitted, and 30% to 50% of dose-escalation patients had received checkpoint inhibitors. Three dose-escalation patients achieved partial responses, one with hepatocellular carcinoma and two with cutaneous melanoma. Peripheral TCRbeta sequencing was intended to test whether TCR sequence diversity was altered and clonal T-cell expansion was caused by ivuxolimab. The paper reports the monotherapy dose-escalation portion (N ≈ 50 patients) of the phase I ivuxolimab trial.

Results the study describes overall, beyond this receptor: Low levels of normalized T-cell clonal expansion were also seen in some nonresponding patients. At doses from 0.1 to 3.0 mg/kg, clonal expansion was seen in both CD4+ and CD8+ blood T cells between baseline and week 6. Partial responders in the 0.1-3.0 mg/kg groups had among the lowest normalized peripheral clonal expansion, especially among CD8+ T cells. Which antigens the clonally expanded peripheral T cells were specific for was not determined. After ivuxolimab, CD8+ T cells had more expanded clones than CD4+ T cells on average.

A remark on this clone: The specificity of this receptor is unknown. Base qualities are missing; no much larger clone stands one base away.

The trial excluded patients who had a history of autoimmune disease or were on systemic immunosuppression. In every dose cohort, peripheral blood was drawn for TCR sequencing at baseline, cycle 4 day 1, and cycle 7 day 1. The samples were taken from a phase I, first-in-human, multicenter, open-label dose-escalation trial of ivuxolimab. The trial enrolled adults with locally advanced or metastatic head and neck squamous cell, hepatocellular, melanoma or renal cell carcinoma. Before TCR sequencing, CD4+ T cells and CD8+ T cells were sorted from peripheral blood as separate populations. Genomic DNA was isolated from the sorted cells so that the TCRbeta CDR3 region could be sequenced. TCRbeta CDR3 regions were sequenced using the immunoSEQ Assay. Sourced from immuneACCESS, this table was stored by TCRdb with only in-frame sequences that have V and J called. A share of the clones is absent; for the studies checked, an unresolved V gene accounts for under half, and the remainder has no known explanation. Here the sample has 30,000 to 35,000 clones; around four fifths occur a single time. The biggest ten clones account for more than 20% of the sample.

The CDR3, from cysteine to phenylalanine, totals 15 residues. The entry retains the CDR3 DNA only, 45 bases that are in frame from base 1. Sequences SGDLS (CDR1) and YYNGEE (CDR2) are obtained from the germline V gene. V is cut by 4 bases and J by 4 bases, and the space between the germline ends is 17 bases. The chain couples TRBV9 to TRBJ1-1, with a weak D call of TRBD1 (5 bases match). The clonotype was recovered from an adult with an advanced solid tumor such as melanoma, head and neck, liver or kidney cancer. The specimen was CD4+ or CD8+ T cells sorted from blood, collected in a trial of the OX40 agonist ivuxolimab. CDR3 sequence: CASSPSWGAVTEAFF. The nucleotides read TGTGCCAGCAGCCCTAGCTGGGGCGCCGTCACTGAAGCTTTCTTT. This CDR3, with the reference TRBV9 and TRBJ1-1 proteins standing in past its ends, gives the full variable domain DSGVTQTPKHLITATGQRVTLRCSPRSGDLSVYWYQQSLDQGLQFLIQYYNGEERAKGNILERFSAQQFPDLHSELNLSSLELGDSALYFCASSPSWGAVTEAFFGQGTRLTVV.